Listed below are T cell receptor beta chains from one sample, sequenced in a study of regulatory T cells in long-lasting Graves disease. TCRdb itself ran the multiplex PCR reads through MiXCR, one entry per CDR3 protein. The sample includes under 450,000 distinct CDR3 sequences, approximately 12% of them seen just once. These data were also filed under a second study, of T cells in Graves' hyperthyroidism and ophthalmopathy.

This sample comprised peripheral blood mononuclear cells (PBMCs), obtained at new diagnosis, from a patient treated with antithyroid drugs. Receptor source: a woman aged 18-29 years with Graves disease. CDR3s include the opening cysteine and the closing phenylalanine or tryptophan. Each record gives: J gene, CDR3 length, V gene, D gene, clone size, CDR3 DNA, CDR3 protein. A D gene is named only where the DNA matches it firmly. Clone size appears in some rows only: once, few, many, or a class for an expanded clone.

J gene: TRBJ2-5; CDR3 length: 16; V gene: TRBV10-3; D gene: TRBD1; clone size: few; CDR3 DNA: TGTGCCATCAGTGTAGCCGGGACAGGGGCGTGGGAGACCCAGTACTTC; CDR3 protein: CAISVAGTGAWETQYF
J gene: TRBJ2-3; CDR3 length: 15; V gene: TRBV19; D gene: TRBD2; clone size: -; CDR3 DNA: TGTGCCAGTAGTATGGGACTAGCGGGCACAGATACGCAGTATTTT; CDR3 protein: CASSMGLAGTDTQYF
J gene: TRBJ2-1; CDR3 length: 15; V gene: TRBV14; D gene: TRBD2; clone size: few; CDR3 DNA: TGTGCCAGCAGCCGCTATGCGGGGGGATACAATGAGCAGTTCTTC; CDR3 protein: CASSRYAGGYNEQFF
J gene: TRBJ2-5; CDR3 length: 14; V gene: TRBV3-1; D gene: -; clone size: many; CDR3 DNA: TGTGCCAGCAGCCAAGGGGCGGCCCAAGAGACCCAGTACTTC; CDR3 protein: CASSQGAAQETQYF
J gene: TRBJ2-1; CDR3 length: 13; V gene: TRBV20-1; D gene: TRBD2; clone size: many; CDR3 DNA: TGCAGTGCCCTCCGGGACTACTACAATGAGCAGTTCTTC; CDR3 protein: CSALRDYYNEQFF
J gene: TRBJ1-4; CDR3 length: 16; V gene: TRBV11-2; D gene: TRBD1; clone size: many; CDR3 DNA: TGTGCCAGCAGCTTAATGTTCGGACAGGGGAGAGAAAAACTGTTTTTT; CDR3 protein: CASSLMFGQGREKLFF
J gene: TRBJ2-5; CDR3 length: 14; V gene: TRBV20-1; D gene: -; clone size: many; CDR3 DNA: TGCAGTGCTAGAGGTTCGGACTCCTCAGAGAACCAGTACTTC; CDR3 protein: CSARGSDSSENQYF
J gene: TRBJ2-1; CDR3 length: 17; V gene: TRBV18; D gene: -; clone size: many; CDR3 DNA: TGTGCCAGCTCACCACTTATTTCTTCGGAGGGGTACGGTGAGCAGTTCTTC; CDR3 protein: CASSPLISSEGYGEQFF
J gene: TRBJ2-1; CDR3 length: 14; V gene: TRBV2; D gene: -; clone size: many; CDR3 DNA: TGTGCCAGCACGAGCCAGCGGGACAACAATGAGCAGTTCTTC; CDR3 protein: CASTSQRDNNEQFF
J gene: TRBJ2-2; CDR3 length: 18; V gene: TRBV10-3; D gene: TRBD2; clone size: -; CDR3 DNA: TGTGCCACCCACGGCGGACTAGCGGGAGATGGGGAACCCGGGGAGCTGTTTTTT; CDR3 protein: CATHGGLAGDGEPGELFF
J gene: TRBJ2-1; CDR3 length: 14; V gene: TRBV11-2; D gene: -; clone size: many; CDR3 DNA: TGTGCCAGCACGGGTGGGGGGCACATCAATGAGCAGTTCTTC; CDR3 protein: CASTGGGHINEQFF
J gene: TRBJ2-7; CDR3 length: 15; V gene: TRBV28; D gene: TRBD2; clone size: many; CDR3 DNA: TGTGCCAGCAATATGGGACTAGCGGGGGCCTACGAGCAGTACTTC; CDR3 protein: CASNMGLAGAYEQYF
J gene: TRBJ2-6; CDR3 length: 14; V gene: TRBV27; D gene: -; clone size: few; CDR3 DNA: TGTGCCAGCAGATTTGGGACTGGGGCCAACGTCCTGACTTTC; CDR3 protein: CASRFGTGANVLTF
J gene: TRBJ2-1; CDR3 length: 15; V gene: TRBV9; D gene: -; clone size: many; CDR3 DNA: TGTGCCAGCAGCGTAGAGGGCCAGGTAGACAATGAGCAGTTCTTC; CDR3 protein: CASSVEGQVDNEQFF
J gene: TRBJ2-2; CDR3 length: 15; V gene: TRBV10-3; D gene: -; clone size: many; CDR3 DNA: TGTGCCATCAGTGAGTCGAGTGGAGCCGGCGGGGAGCTGTTTTTT; CDR3 protein: CAISESSGAGGELFF
J gene: TRBJ2-7; CDR3 length: 16; V gene: TRBV11-1; D gene: TRBD1; clone size: many; CDR3 DNA: TGTGCCAGCAGCTATTCTCGACAGGGGAACGACTACGAGCAGTACTTC; CDR3 protein: CASSYSRQGNDYEQYF
J gene: TRBJ1-2; CDR3 length: 13; V gene: TRBV4-3; D gene: -; clone size: -; CDR3 DNA: TGCGCCAGCAGCCAAGTATCGAAGTCTGGCTACACCTTC; CDR3 protein: CASSQVSKSGYTF
J gene: TRBJ1-2; CDR3 length: 11; V gene: TRBV20-1; D gene: -; clone size: many; CDR3 DNA: TGCAGTGCTAGGGGGGCCTATGGCTACACCTTC; CDR3 protein: CSARGAYGYTF
J gene: TRBJ1-1; CDR3 length: 16; V gene: TRBV28; D gene: -; clone size: many; CDR3 DNA: TGTGCCAGCAGTTTAGGGAACCATGGGGGTGGCGCTGAAGCTTTCTTT; CDR3 protein: CASSLGNHGGGAEAFF
J gene: TRBJ2-3; CDR3 length: 16; V gene: TRBV28; D gene: -; clone size: many; CDR3 DNA: TGTGCCAGCAGTACCCTTTCGGATCCGAGCACAGATACGCAGTATTTT; CDR3 protein: CASSTLSDPSTDTQYF
J gene: TRBJ1-1; CDR3 length: 13; V gene: TRBV18; D gene: -; clone size: many; CDR3 DNA: TGTGCCAGCTCACCGTGGGTGGAGGCTGAAGCTTTCTTT; CDR3 protein: CASSPWVEAEAFF
J gene: TRBJ1-4; CDR3 length: 18; V gene: TRBV7-9; D gene: -; clone size: many; CDR3 DNA: TGTGCCAGCAGCTTAAACCCGGGACCCGAAGGGGCTAATGAAAAACTGTTTTTT; CDR3 protein: CASSLNPGPEGANEKLFF
J gene: TRBJ2-7; CDR3 length: 15; V gene: TRBV27; D gene: TRBD2; clone size: many; CDR3 DNA: TGTGCCAGCAGTTCGGTCGCGGGAGGGCCGTACGAGCAGTACTTC; CDR3 protein: CASSSVAGGPYEQYF
J gene: TRBJ2-3; CDR3 length: 17; V gene: TRBV6-8; D gene: TRBD2; clone size: many; CDR3 DNA: TGTGCCAGCAGTTACTCTCTGTGTTTGGGACTAGCAAGTACGCAGTATTTT; CDR3 protein: CASSYSLCLGLASTQYF
J gene: TRBJ1-2; CDR3 length: 13; V gene: TRBV7-2; D gene: -; clone size: many; CDR3 DNA: TGTGCCAGCAGTCCGGCACAGGTGGGGGGCTACACCTTC; CDR3 protein: CASSPAQVGGYTF
J gene: TRBJ2-5; CDR3 length: 16; V gene: TRBV4-3; D gene: TRBD2; clone size: -; CDR3 DNA: TGCGCCAGCAGCCAGAACCTAGCGGGAGTATGGGAGACCCAGTACTTC; CDR3 protein: CASSQNLAGVWETQYF
J gene: TRBJ2-3; CDR3 length: 18; V gene: TRBV4-2; D gene: -; clone size: few; CDR3 DNA: TGTGCCAGCAGCCAAGATCGGGTCATCCGGGTGGGCACAGATACGCAGTATTTT; CDR3 protein: CASSQDRVIRVGTDTQYF
J gene: TRBJ1-1; CDR3 length: 14; V gene: TRBV28; D gene: TRBD1; clone size: many; CDR3 DNA: TGTGCCAGCAGTTCGGACAGGGAGAACACTGAAGCTTTCTTT; CDR3 protein: CASSSDRENTEAFF
J gene: TRBJ1-1; CDR3 length: 15; V gene: TRBV18; D gene: -; clone size: many; CDR3 DNA: TGTGCCAGCTCACCTATGGCTTGGGGGCACACTGAAGCTTTCTTT; CDR3 protein: CASSPMAWGHTEAFF
J gene: TRBJ1-2; CDR3 length: 18; V gene: TRBV4-1; D gene: -; clone size: -; CDR3 DNA: TGCGCCAGCAGCCAAGATATCGCGGCAGGGGCTCGTGTGGATGGCTACACCTTC; CDR3 protein: CASSQDIAAGARVDGYTF
J gene: TRBJ2-1; CDR3 length: 14; V gene: TRBV4-1; D gene: -; clone size: -; CDR3 DNA: TGCGCCAGCAGCCCAGGGGTTAGGTCTCCTGAGCAGTTCTTC; CDR3 protein: CASSPGVRSPEQFF
J gene: TRBJ2-1; CDR3 length: 16; V gene: TRBV11-2; D gene: TRBD1; clone size: many; CDR3 DNA: TGTGCCAGCAGCCTACGAGGACAGGGAAACTACAATGAGCAGTTCTTC; CDR3 protein: CASSLRGQGNYNEQFF
J gene: TRBJ2-5; CDR3 length: 16; V gene: TRBV7-8; D gene: TRBD2; clone size: many; CDR3 DNA: TGTGCCAGCAGCTTACTGTCCCTTGGGGGGGGGGAGACCCAGTACTTC; CDR3 protein: CASSLLSLGGGETQYF
J gene: TRBJ2-2; CDR3 length: 16; V gene: TRBV6-2/TRBV6-3; D gene: TRBD2; clone size: -; CDR3 DNA: TGTGCCAGCAGGCACCCTAGCGGGGGGGCCGTCGGGGAGCTGTTTTTT; CDR3 protein: CASRHPSGGAVGELFF
J gene: TRBJ2-3; CDR3 length: 15; V gene: TRBV14; D gene: -; clone size: many; CDR3 DNA: TGTGCCAGCAGCCCCGCGGAGCGGGTCACAGATACGCAGTATTTT; CDR3 protein: CASSPAERVTDTQYF
J gene: TRBJ2-3; CDR3 length: 16; V gene: TRBV4-3; D gene: -; clone size: -; CDR3 DNA: TGCGCCAGCAGCCAAGATCTCAGGGATTTCACAGATACGCAGTATTTT; CDR3 protein: CASSQDLRDFTDTQYF
J gene: TRBJ1-2; CDR3 length: 12; V gene: TRBV29-1; D gene: TRBD1; clone size: few; CDR3 DNA: TGCAGCGTTGGTACAGGGGACTATGGCTACACCTTC; CDR3 protein: CSVGTGDYGYTF
J gene: TRBJ2-3; CDR3 length: 18; V gene: TRBV7-9; D gene: TRBD2; clone size: few; CDR3 DNA: TGTGCCAGCCCCAACCCTCTTAAAGCGGGGGGGACCACAGATACGCAGTATTTT; CDR3 protein: CASPNPLKAGGTTDTQYF
J gene: TRBJ1-4; CDR3 length: 16; V gene: TRBV28; D gene: TRBD1; clone size: many; CDR3 DNA: TGTGCCAGCACCCGGAGGAGGTCAGGGGGGAATGAAAAACTGTTTTTT; CDR3 protein: CASTRRRSGGNEKLFF
J gene: TRBJ2-7; CDR3 length: 13; V gene: TRBV12-3/TRBV12-4; D gene: -; clone size: -; CDR3 DNA: TGTGCCAGCAGTTTTGGGCTTACCTACGAGCAGTACTTC; CDR3 protein: CASSFGLTYEQYF
J gene: TRBJ1-1; CDR3 length: 14; V gene: TRBV19; D gene: TRBD1; clone size: -; CDR3 DNA: TGTGCCAGTAGGAGACAGGGCCCGAACACTGAAGCTTTCTTT; CDR3 protein: CASRRQGPNTEAFF
J gene: TRBJ2-3; CDR3 length: 17; V gene: TRBV6-2/TRBV6-3; D gene: TRBD1; clone size: -; CDR3 DNA: TGTGCCAGCAGTTACCCCAGCCGGGACAGGGGCACAGATACGCAGTATTTT; CDR3 protein: CASSYPSRDRGTDTQYF
J gene: TRBJ1-2; CDR3 length: 14; V gene: TRBV6-1; D gene: -; clone size: -; CDR3 DNA: TGTGCCAGCAAATCCCTCAAGAGAAACTATGGCTACACCTTC; CDR3 protein: CASKSLKRNYGYTF
J gene: TRBJ2-1; CDR3 length: 13; V gene: TRBV3-2; D gene: -; clone size: many; CDR3 DNA: TGTGCCAGCAGCCCGGGCCCGCACAATGAGCAGTTCTTC; CDR3 protein: CASSPGPHNEQFF
J gene: TRBJ2-3; CDR3 length: 11; V gene: TRBV20-1; D gene: -; clone size: few; CDR3 DNA: TGCAGTGCTAGACCCTGGGAGGCGCAGTATTTT; CDR3 protein: CSARPWEAQYF
J gene: TRBJ2-1; CDR3 length: 16; V gene: TRBV9; D gene: TRBD1; clone size: once; CDR3 DNA: TGTGCCAGCAGCTCAACGCGGGACAGGGGGTTCAATGAGCAGTTCTTC; CDR3 protein: CASSSTRDRGFNEQFF
J gene: TRBJ2-1; CDR3 length: 17; V gene: TRBV15; D gene: TRBD2; clone size: many; CDR3 DNA: TGTGCCACCAGCATGCTAGCGGGATCGCGCTCCTACAATGAGCAGTTCTTC; CDR3 protein: CATSMLAGSRSYNEQFF
J gene: TRBJ2-1; CDR3 length: 15; V gene: TRBV7-3; D gene: -; clone size: many; CDR3 DNA: TGTGCCAGCAGCTTCAGGGGAAATAGCGACAATGAGCAGTTCTTC; CDR3 protein: CASSFRGNSDNEQFF
J gene: TRBJ2-5; CDR3 length: 16; V gene: TRBV4-3; D gene: TRBD2; clone size: many; CDR3 DNA: TGCGCCAGCAGCCAGATGACCGGGACTAGCATAGAGACCCAGTACTTC; CDR3 protein: CASSQMTGTSIETQYF
J gene: TRBJ1-6; CDR3 length: 15; V gene: TRBV6-1; D gene: -; clone size: once; CDR3 DNA: TGTGCCAGCAGCCCCGGGGGCGGATATAATTCACCCCTCCACTTT; CDR3 protein: CASSPGGGYNSPLHF
J gene: TRBJ2-3; CDR3 length: 14; V gene: TRBV29-1; D gene: TRBD2; clone size: few; CDR3 DNA: TGCAGCGTTGAAGGGACTAGCGGCAGGGATACGCAGTATTTT; CDR3 protein: CSVEGTSGRDTQYF
J gene: TRBJ2-1; CDR3 length: 16; V gene: TRBV20-1; D gene: -; clone size: many; CDR3 DNA: TGCAGTGCTAGAGATCTGAACACCGGCAATGTGGGGGAGCAGTTCTTC; CDR3 protein: CSARDLNTGNVGEQFF
J gene: TRBJ2-7; CDR3 length: 15; V gene: TRBV4-3; D gene: -; clone size: few; CDR3 DNA: TGCGCCAGCAGCCAAGAGGGACACCTAATCTACGAGCAGTACTTC; CDR3 protein: CASSQEGHLIYEQYF
J gene: TRBJ2-3; CDR3 length: 18; V gene: TRBV4-3; D gene: -; clone size: -; CDR3 DNA: TGCGCCAGCAGCCCGTCAGCTCGTCCAGGCCGCCGCACAGATACGCAGTATTTT; CDR3 protein: CASSPSARPGRRTDTQYF
J gene: TRBJ2-1; CDR3 length: 17; V gene: TRBV15; D gene: -; clone size: many; CDR3 DNA: TGTGCCACCAGCAGAACTTTAATGGCGCAGACCTCGAATGAGCAGTTCTTC; CDR3 protein: CATSRTLMAQTSNEQFF
J gene: TRBJ2-2; CDR3 length: 17; V gene: TRBV7-3; D gene: TRBD2; clone size: -; CDR3 DNA: TGTGCCAGCAGCTCGCGGGGGGGGCTGGTACACACCGGGGAGCTGTTTTTT; CDR3 protein: CASSSRGGLVHTGELFF